Below are 16 T cell receptor beta chains sequenced from a single sample in a study of beta chain features in type 1 diabetes. The authors reverse transcribed all of the isolated RNA, so sequencing captured expressed TCRB transcripts. Measured with immunoSEQ multiplex PCR; TCRdb has only the in-frame clones, and not every one. The sample records 200,000 to 250,000 clones, roughly 15% being singletons. Input material: naive CD4+ T cells from blood. The receptors here all came from a middle-aged woman in good health.

This clone was seen a handful of times. The chain is built from TRBV6-6 and TRBJ1-5, with D possibly being TRBD1 (5 bases). The CDR3 consists of 13 residues. Per the germline V gene, CDR1 is MNHNY and CDR2 is SVGAGI (reference sequence). Trimming cost V 8 bases and J 3 bases, with 11 bases left between them. CDR3 in DNA: TGTGCCAGCCAAAGACAGTACAATCAGCCCCAGCATTTT. Residues: CASQRQYNQPQHF.

This clone has a handful of counts. The chain has TRBV10-3 and TRBJ2-7; 7 nucleotides line up with TRBD1. CDR1 and CDR2 (germline): ENHRY, SYGVKD. This CDR3 spans 13 amino acids. After removal of 4 bases from V and 0 bases from J, the junction contained 0 bases not matched to a gene. CDR3 sequence (DNA): TGTGCCATCAGTGGACAGGGCTCCTACGAGCAGTACTTC. It translates to CAISGQGSYEQYF.

The V gene is TRBV6-1, the J gene TRBJ2-6; D unresolved. Germline CDR1 reads MNHNS; CDR2 reads SASEGT. V lost 7 bases and J lost 0, with 10 bases in between. The CDR3 sequence is 15 residues long. Here the CDR3 reads CASNRLHSGANVLTF. The CDR3 coding sequence is TGTGCCAGCAACCGACTCCACTCTGGGGCCAACGTCCTGACTTTC.

This clone was seen a few times. The rearrangement uses TRBV29-1 and TRBJ1-1; a weak D match, TRBD1 (5 bases). The CDR3 totals 13 residues. Between the trimmed V and J ends, which lost 6 bases and 1 base, there was a span of 12 bases. Germline-derived CDR1 and CDR2 are SQVTM and ANQGSEA. The CDR3 here is CSVVRAGNTEAFF. The CDR3 coding sequence is TGCAGCGTGGTCAGGGCTGGGAACACTGAAGCTTTCTTT.

This clone showed up just a few times. The chain recombines TRBV4-1 with TRBJ2-7; 8 bases agree with TRBD2. From germline, CDR1 is MGHRA and CDR2 YSYEKL. This CDR3 is built from 15 residues. With V trimmed by 4 bases and J by 3 bases, 8 bases remained unmatched. CDR3: CASSRSPGTSYEQYF. The DNA for the CDR3 is TGCGCCAGCAGCCGATCCCCGGGGACTAGCTACGAGCAGTACTTC.

V is TRBV10-2 and J is TRBJ2-3; 11 nucleotides line up with TRBD1. After removal of 1 base from V and 3 bases from J, the junction contained 0 bases not matched to a gene. Germline loops: CDR1 WSHSY, CDR2 SAAADI. This CDR3 is built from 15 residues. This CDR3 reads CASSEWDRGTDTQYF. The DNA of the CDR3 is TGCGCCAGCAGTGAGTGGGACAGGGGGACAGATACGCAGTATTTT.

This chain uses TRBV9 with TRBJ1-2, with D maybe TRBD1 (6 bases). Trimming shortened V by 0 bases and J by 7 bases, and 10 bases separated the two germline ends. The germline V gene has CDR1 SGDLS and CDR2 YYNGEE. This CDR3 has 13 amino acids. CDR3 DNA sequence: TGTGCCAGCAGCGTAGCCCCAGGGGTTGGCTACACCTTC. This codes for CASSVAPGVGYTF. Together with reference TRBV9 and TRBJ1-2, the CDR3 gives the full variable domain: DSGVTQTPKHLITATGQRVTLRCSPRSGDLSVYWYQQSLDQGLQFLIQYYNGEERAKGNILERFSAQQFPDLHSELNLSSLELGDSALYFCASSVAPGVGYTFGSGTRLTVV.

The J gene is TRBJ2-7, the V gene TRBV4-2, with unresolved D. The germline V and J ends were trimmed by 0 bases and 4 bases, with 7 bases remaining between them. CDR3 length: 13 amino acids. Looked up from germline, CDR1 is LGHNA and CDR2 is YNFKEQ. CDR3 sequence (DNA): TGTGCCAGCAGCCAAGATAATTTTTACGAGCAGTACTTC. Translation gives CASSQDNFYEQYF.

This chain uses TRBV5-1 with TRBJ1-1; D may be TRBD1 (6 bases). Germline V CDR1 and CDR2: SGHRS, YFSETQ. The germline V and J ends were trimmed by 2 bases and 0 bases, with 11 bases remaining between them. The CDR3 spans 15 residues. For the CDR3, the DNA is TGCGCCAGCAGCTTAACAGGGACGGTGAACACTGAAGCTTTCTTT. It is translated as CASSLTGTVNTEAFF.

This clone was picked up a small number of times. The V gene is TRBV4-1, the J gene TRBJ1-3; TRBD1 aligns across 7 bases. Germline trimming cut 2 bases from V and 0 bases from J; bases unmatched to any gene: 4. Per germline, CDR1 MGHRA and CDR2 YSYEKL. The CDR3 is 16 residues long. The DNA of the CDR3 is TGCGCCAGCAGCCAAAGTCAGGGGGGCTCTGGAAACACCATATATTTT. Protein: CASSQSQGGSGNTIYF.

This chain connects TRBV18 to TRBJ2-1, with TRBD2 matching over 10 bases. V trimming: 0 bases; J trimming: 7 bases; junction bases outside the gene matches: 12. CDR1 KGHSH and CDR2 LQKENI come from the germline V gene. This CDR3 contains 18 residues. In nucleotides, the CDR3 is TGTGCCAGCTCACCACCAGCGGGGGGGACAATCATGGGTAATGAGCAGTTCTTC. Residues: CASSPPAGGTIMGNEQFF.

The chain combines TRBV7-9 with TRBJ2-7, with 14 bases that match TRBD2. This CDR3 contains 16 residues. Losses at the gene ends were 2 bases for V and 3 bases for J; bases not matched to a gene: 3. Germline V gene data show CDR1 as SEHNR and CDR2 as FQNEAQ (reference sequence). The CDR3: CASSLLGTSGGYEQYF. As DNA, the CDR3 is TGTGCCAGCAGCTTATTAGGGACTAGCGGGGGCTACGAGCAGTACTTC.

V is TRBV5-1 and J is TRBJ1-2; 10 bases align to TRBD1. This CDR3 region has 13 residues. Trimming removed 4 bases from V and 7 bases from J; junction bases left unmatched: 4. The V gene's germline CDR1 is SGHRS and CDR2 YFSETQ. The CDR3 region has the DNA TGCGCCAGCAGCCTCAGGACAGGGGGTGGCTACACCTTC. It encodes CASSLRTGGGYTF.

The chain has TRBV18 and TRBJ2-1, with 14 bases lining up with TRBD2. Germline V lookup: CDR1 KGHSH, CDR2 LQKENI. CDR3 length: 18 residues. Unmatched junction bases numbered 7, after V lost 0 bases and J lost 6 bases. The chain's CDR3 is CASSPPGLAGAGGNEQFF. Here the CDR3 DNA reads TGTGCCAGCTCACCACCGGGACTAGCGGGGGCCGGGGGCAATGAGCAGTTCTTC.

This clone was counted a few times. The chain links TRBV5-1 to TRBJ2-1; 14 bases are a match to TRBD2. Unmatched junction bases numbered 4, after V lost 4 bases and J lost 4 bases. Germline lookup yields CDR1 SGHRS and CDR2 YFSETQ. This CDR3 has 16 residues. This CDR3 is CASSGRLAGGYNEQFF. CDR3 DNA sequence: TGCGCCAGCAGCGGCCGACTAGCGGGGGGGTACAATGAGCAGTTCTTC.

This clone appeared a few times. The same CDR3 arises from other DNA sequences in this sample as well. This sequence joins TRBV18 and TRBJ1-5, with 7 bases lining up with TRBD1. Germline assignment: CDR1 KGHSH and CDR2 LQKENI. The CDR3 length is 15 residues. The junction had 8 bases not matched to a gene; V was cut back by 5 bases and J by 4 bases. CDR3 in amino acids: CASSGGQRLNQPQHF. For the CDR3, the DNA is TGTGCCAGCTCAGGGGGACAGAGGTTAAATCAGCCCCAGCATTTT.